This is a list of T cell receptor beta chains from one sample in a study of T cell clonotyping in hematopoietic cell transplantation. The repertoire was sequenced with immunoSEQ multiplex PCR; TCRdb's copy has only in-frame clones and lacks some. The sample lists some 6,500 clones; about 86% were seen once. Here the sequenced sample was peripheral blood mononuclear cells, taken 180 days after allogeneic stem cell transplant. Receptors originate from a female patient aged 50-65 years who had an allogeneic stem cell transplant from an unrelated donor, so the T cells may come from the graft donor. Some clones in this sample may be carry-over from other donors' samples. Both conserved end residues are part of each CDR3. Each record gives: clone size, D gene, J gene, V gene, CDR3 protein, CDR3 DNA. D genes are given only for firm matches. Expanded clones are given a class, and other clones once, few, many or no size at all.

>NA|NA|TRBJ1-2|TRBV7-6
CASSLESGRGFLYGYTF
TGTGCCAGCAGCTTAGAATCGGGCAGGGGATTCCTCTATGGCTACACCTTC
>NA|TRBD2|TRBJ2-1|TRBV5-1
CASSSRTSGGSYNEQFF
TGCGCCAGCAGCTCTCGGACTAGCGGGGGGTCTTACAATGAGCAGTTCTTC
>NA|NA|TRBJ2-5|TRBV5-6
CASSLGEETQYF
TGTGCCAGCAGCTTGGGGGAAGAGACCCAGTACTTC
>NA|TRBD1|TRBJ1-6|TRBV6-6
CATFPQGRNSPLHF
TGTGCCACCTTTCCACAGGGGAGGAATTCACCCCTCCACTTT
>large|NA|TRBJ2-5|TRBV7-9
CASTGYQETQYF
TGTGCCAGCACAGGATACCAAGAGACCCAGTACTTC
>NA|NA|TRBJ1-5|TRBV7-2
CASSLYGQNQPQHF
TGTGCCAGCAGCTTATACGGGCAGAATCAGCCCCAGCATTTT
>few|TRBD1|TRBJ1-5|TRBV2
CASSETVGQGNQPQHF
TGTGCCAGCAGTGAAACGGTGGGACAGGGCAATCAGCCCCAGCATTTT
>NA|NA|TRBJ1-4|TRBV10-3
CAISDMTVNEKLFF
TGTGCCATCAGTGATATGACAGTAAATGAAAAACTGTTTTTT
>NA|TRBD1|TRBJ1-2|TRBV11-2
CASSPGAGGNGYTF
TGTGCCAGCAGCCCGGGGGCAGGGGGGAATGGCTACACCTTC
>NA|NA|TRBJ1-2|TRBV6-1
CASSLGTDYGYTF
TGTGCCAGCAGTCTAGGGACGGACTATGGCTACACCTTC
>NA|TRBD2|TRBJ2-5|TRBV6-6
CASWTSGGQETQYF
TGTGCCAGCTGGACTAGCGGGGGCCAAGAGACCCAGTACTTC
>NA|NA|TRBJ2-1|TRBV29-1
CSVPANEQFF
TGCAGCGTTCCGGCCAATGAGCAGTTCTTC
>NA|NA|TRBJ1-1|TRBV9
CASSPSGERTEAFF
TGTGCCAGCAGCCCCTCAGGGGAAAGGACTGAAGCTTTCTTT
>NA|TRBD1|TRBJ1-2|TRBV7-6
CASSEGQTGYTF
TGTGCCAGCAGCGAGGGACAGACCGGCTACACCTTC
>NA|TRBD1|TRBJ2-5|TRBV5-1
CASSFGGTGQETQYF
TGCGCCAGCAGCTTTGGGGGGACAGGGCAAGAGACCCAGTACTTC
>NA|TRBD2|TRBJ2-1|TRBV6-5
CASSYPSGGTYNEQFF
TGTGCCAGCAGTTACCCTAGCGGGGGGACCTACAATGAGCAGTTCTTC
>NA|NA|TRBJ2-3|TRBV25-1
CASSGGGPPYF
TGTGCCAGCAGTGGGGGGGGGCCCCCGTATTTT
>NA|NA|TRBJ2-7|TRBV19
CASSRRNSYEQYF
TGTGCCAGTAGTCGACGGAATTCCTACGAGCAGTACTTC
>few|NA|TRBJ2-7|TRBV29-1
CSVVGYEQYF
TGCAGCGTTGTGGGATACGAGCAGTACTTC
>NA|NA|TRBJ1-4|TRBV4-2
CASTRVRSPNEKLFF
TGTGCCAGCACGCGGGTGCGGAGCCCCAATGAAAAACTGTTTTTT
>NA|TRBD1|TRBJ1-2|TRBV7-9
CASTPWDRALGTYGYTF
TGTGCCAGCACCCCCTGGGACAGGGCCCTTGGGACCTATGGCTACACCTTC
>NA|NA|TRBJ2-3|TRBV6-5
CASSRRIPDTQYF
TGTGCCAGCAGCCGCCGGATCCCAGATACGCAGTATTTT
>NA|NA|TRBJ1-1|TRBV2
CASNEGGNTEAFF
TGTGCCAGCAACGAGGGTGGGAACACTGAAGCTTTCTTT
>NA|NA|TRBJ1-1|TRBV6-5
CASSQPYRDAFF
TGTGCCAGCAGCCAACCCTACAGGGACGCTTTCTTT
>few|NA|TRBJ2-7|TRBV6-1
CASSDLGGGSSYEQYF
TGTGCCAGCAGTGACCTGGGGGGAGGAAGTTCCTACGAGCAGTACTTC
>NA|TRBD2|TRBJ2-1|TRBV7-9
CASSLLAGGYEQFF
TGTGCCAGCAGCTTACTAGCGGGGGGCTATGAGCAGTTCTTC
>NA|NA|TRBJ1-5|TRBV6-6
CASSSKVNQPQHF
TGTGCCAGCAGTTCCAAAGTCAATCAGCCCCAGCATTTT
>NA|NA|TRBJ1-2|TRBV4-1
CASSQDPGGASYGYTF
TGCGCCAGCAGCCAAGATCCCGGAGGGGCCTCCTATGGCTACACCTTC
>few|TRBD1|TRBJ1-3|TRBV7-3
CASSLSGGYGNTIYF
TGTGCCAGCAGCTTGTCAGGGGGCTATGGAAACACCATATATTTT
>NA|NA|TRBJ1-6|TRBV5-4
CASSLLGDSPLHF
TGTGCCAGCAGCTTGCTCGGAGATTCACCCCTCCACTTT
>NA|NA|TRBJ1-2|TRBV9
CASSVVGNYGYTF
TGTGCCAGCAGCGTAGTTGGGAACTATGGCTACACCTTC
>NA|TRBD1|TRBJ2-1|TRBV30
CAWVGDSYNEQFF
TGTGCCTGGGTAGGGGACAGCTACAATGAGCAGTTCTTC
>NA|TRBD1|TRBJ2-5|TRBV10-3
CAISGTQGIETQYF
TGTGCCATCAGTGGGACACAGGGGATAGAGACCCAGTACTTC
>NA|NA|TRBJ2-5|TRBV30
CAWSDPPAVETQYF
TGTGCCTGGAGTGACCCCCCGGCGGTAGAGACCCAGTACTTC
>NA|NA|TRBJ2-5|TRBV7-8
CASSSIRGETGDFQETQYF
TGTGCCAGCAGCTCTATTAGGGGGGAGACAGGAGATTTCCAAGAGACCCAGTACTTC
>NA|NA|TRBJ1-1|TRBV9
CASSADSAMNTEAFF
TGTGCCAGCAGCGCGGACTCGGCGATGAACACTGAAGCTTTCTTT
>once|NA|TRBJ2-1|TRBV7-9
CASSPRGGTDTYNEQFF
TGTGCCAGCAGCCCTCGAGGTGGGACTGACACTTACAATGAGCAGTTCTTC
>few|NA|TRBJ2-2|TRBV12-1
CASRSAVGQERVPGELFF
TGTGCCAGCAGGTCCGCGGTCGGTCAGGAGAGGGTACCCGGGGAGCTGTTTTTT
>once|TRBD2|TRBJ2-5|TRBV6-5
CASSLLAGGQETQYF
TGCGCCAGCAGTTTACTAGCGGGGGGTCAAGAGACCCAGTACTTC
>NA|TRBD1|TRBJ1-2|TRBV28
CASSLRTMGQGASTF
TGTGCCAGCAGTTTAAGGACCATGGGACAGGGGGCCTCCACCTTC
>NA|NA|TRBJ2-7|TRBV19
CASTSGVTGLYEQYF
TGTGCCAGTACCTCGGGGGTCACAGGGTTGTACGAGCAGTACTTC
>NA|NA|TRBJ2-3|TRBV5-4
CASSSHTDTQYF
TGTGCCAGCAGCTCCCACACAGATACGCAGTATTTT
>NA|NA|TRBJ2-7|TRBV28
CASSLSPPRSYEQYF
TGTGCCAGCAGTTTATCCCCCCCCAGGTCCTACGAGCAGTACTTC
>NA|NA|TRBJ2-7|TRBV6-1
CASSIDRVGTYEQYF
TGTGCCAGCAGTATCGACCGGGTTGGGACCTACGAGCAGTACTTC
>NA|TRBD1|TRBJ1-1|TRBV27
CASRPGTRGVGNTEAFF
TGTGCCAGCAGACCCGGCACCAGGGGGGTGGGGAACACTGAAGCTTTCTTT
>NA|TRBD1|TRBJ1-4|TRBV7-2
CASSPRDRGREKLFF
TGTGCCAGCAGCCCCCGGGACAGGGGGCGAGAAAAACTGTTTTTT
>NA|TRBD2|TRBJ2-7|TRBV7-8
CASSLEGTRTYEQYF
TGTGCCAGCAGCTTAGAGGGGACTAGAACCTACGAGCAGTACTTC
>few|NA|TRBJ1-4|TRBV19
CAISPTAGDFEKLFF
TGTGCCATCTCGCCCACGGCAGGGGATTTTGAAAAACTGTTTTTT
>NA|NA|TRBJ2-7|TRBV6-1
CASSEEETGRYEQYF
TGTGCCAGCAGTGAAGAGGAGACGGGACGTTACGAGCAGTACTTC
>NA|NA|TRBJ2-1|TRBV29-1
CSVVRSSAGYNEQFF
TGCAGCGTTGTGCGGAGTTCCGCGGGGTACAATGAGCAGTTCTTC
>NA|NA|TRBJ1-4|TRBV7-2
CASSLGPSMNEKLFF
TGTGCCAGCAGCTTAGGACCGTCCATGAATGAAAAACTGTTTTTT
>few|NA|TRBJ1-2|TRBV23-1
CASTRRTVNYGYTF
TGCGCCAGCACTCGACGGACAGTTAACTATGGCTACACCTTC
>NA|NA|TRBJ1-5|TRBV6-1
CASSDRESNQPQHF
TGTGCCAGCAGTGACAGGGAAAGCAATCAGCCCCAGCATTTT
>NA|NA|TRBJ2-7|TRBV5-6
CASSLLQGPVLREQYF
TGTGCCAGCAGCTTGCTACAGGGTCCCGTTCTTCGCGAGCAGTACTTC
>NA|TRBD1|TRBJ2-1|TRBV5-1
CASKDRGDNEQFF
TGCGCCAGCAAGGACAGGGGGGACAATGAGCAGTTCTTC